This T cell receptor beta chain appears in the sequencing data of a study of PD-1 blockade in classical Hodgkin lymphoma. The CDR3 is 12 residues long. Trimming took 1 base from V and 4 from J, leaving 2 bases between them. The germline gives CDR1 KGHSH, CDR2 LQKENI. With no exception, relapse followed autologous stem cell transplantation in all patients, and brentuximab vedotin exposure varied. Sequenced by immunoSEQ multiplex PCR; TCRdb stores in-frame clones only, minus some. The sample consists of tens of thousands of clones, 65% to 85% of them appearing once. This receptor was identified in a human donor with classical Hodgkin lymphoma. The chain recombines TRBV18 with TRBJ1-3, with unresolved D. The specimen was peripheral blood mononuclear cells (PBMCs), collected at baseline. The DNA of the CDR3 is TGTGCCAGCTCACCACAGGGAAACACCATATATTTT. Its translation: CASSPQGNTIYF.